This T cell receptor beta chain is from a study of T cell repertoires in cytomegalovirus infection. Study-wide points: Summed frequency of shared TCR beta families picked out CMV carriers who also had the relevant HLA.

This clonotype was counted at least ten times. The antigen is not known. Each CDR3 protein is one row after TCRdb ran MiXCR on the reads. This table has 250,000 or so distinct CDR3 sequences, over 15% appearing once. V was trimmed by 5 bases and J by 3 bases, leaving 11 bases between them. The CDR3 contains 14 residues. Germline CDR1 is SGHVS and CDR2 is FQNEAQ. The specimen was CD8+ T cells from PBMCs. The chain has TRBV7-8 and TRBJ1-5; D ambiguous. The source of this sequence is a human donor in good health (CMV status not recorded). Some clones in this sample may be carry-over from other donors' samples. This CDR3 is CASSLDGINQPQHF. In nucleotides, the CDR3 is TGTGCCAGCAGCCTGGACGGAATCAATCAGCCCCAGCATTTT.